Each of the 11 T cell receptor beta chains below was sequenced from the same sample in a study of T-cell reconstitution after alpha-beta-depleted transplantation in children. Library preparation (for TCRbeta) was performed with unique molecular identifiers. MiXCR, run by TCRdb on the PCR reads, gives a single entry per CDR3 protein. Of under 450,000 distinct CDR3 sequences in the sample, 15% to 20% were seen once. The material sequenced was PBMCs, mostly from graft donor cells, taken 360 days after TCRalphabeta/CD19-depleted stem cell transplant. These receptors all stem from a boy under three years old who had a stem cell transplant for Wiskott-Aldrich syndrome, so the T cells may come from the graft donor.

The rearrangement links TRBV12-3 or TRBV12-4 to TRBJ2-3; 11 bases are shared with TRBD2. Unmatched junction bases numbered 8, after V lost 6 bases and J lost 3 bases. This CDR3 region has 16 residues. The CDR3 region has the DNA TGTGCCAGCAGGGATAATAGCGGGGGGGCTACAGATACGCAGTATTTT. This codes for CASRDNSGGATDTQYF.

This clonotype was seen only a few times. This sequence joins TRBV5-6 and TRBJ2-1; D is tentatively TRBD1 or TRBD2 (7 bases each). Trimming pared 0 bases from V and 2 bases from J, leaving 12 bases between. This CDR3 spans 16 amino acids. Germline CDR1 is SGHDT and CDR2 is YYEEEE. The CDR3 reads CASSLDQGGPYNEQFF. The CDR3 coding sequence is TGTGCCAGCAGCTTGGATCAGGGGGGGCCCTACAATGAGCAGTTCTTC.

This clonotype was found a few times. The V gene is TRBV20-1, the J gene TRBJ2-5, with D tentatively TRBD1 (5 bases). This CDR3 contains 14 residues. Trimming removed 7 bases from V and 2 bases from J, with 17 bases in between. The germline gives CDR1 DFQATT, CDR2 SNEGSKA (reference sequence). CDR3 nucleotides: TGCAGTGTTCCTTTAGGGGCGGCTCAAGAGACCCAGTACTTC. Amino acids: CSVPLGAAQETQYF.

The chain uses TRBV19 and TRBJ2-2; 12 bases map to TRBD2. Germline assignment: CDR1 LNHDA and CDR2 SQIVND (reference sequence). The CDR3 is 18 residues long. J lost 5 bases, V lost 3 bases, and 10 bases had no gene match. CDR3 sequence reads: CASSIRLAGGPRTGELFF. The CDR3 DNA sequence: TGTGCCAGTAGTATTCGGCTAGCGGGAGGGCCTCGGACCGGGGAGCTGTTTTTT.

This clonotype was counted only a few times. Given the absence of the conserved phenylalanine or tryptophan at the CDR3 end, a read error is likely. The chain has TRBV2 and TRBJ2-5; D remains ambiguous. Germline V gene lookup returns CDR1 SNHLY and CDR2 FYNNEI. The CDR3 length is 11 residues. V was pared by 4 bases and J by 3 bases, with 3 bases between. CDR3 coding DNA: TGTGCCAGCAGTGGGGAAGAGACCCAGTACCTC. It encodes CASSGEETQYL.

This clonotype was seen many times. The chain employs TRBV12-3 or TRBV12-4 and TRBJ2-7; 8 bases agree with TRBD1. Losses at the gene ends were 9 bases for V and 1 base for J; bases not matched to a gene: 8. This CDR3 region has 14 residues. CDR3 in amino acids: CASKRDRPSYEQYF. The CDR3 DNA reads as TGTGCCAGTAAACGGGACAGGCCGTCCTACGAGCAGTACTTC.

CDR3 in amino acids: CASSPSTGGTDTQYF. DNA for the CDR3: TGCGCCAGCAGCCCATCAACAGGGGGCACAGATACGCAGTATTTT. The V call is TRBV5-1, the J call TRBJ2-3, with TRBD1 identical over 7 bases. The junction had 6 bases not matched to a gene; V was cut back by 4 bases and J by 1 base. The CDR3 loop spans 15 amino acids. Germline V gene data show CDR1 as SGHRS and CDR2 as YFSETQ.

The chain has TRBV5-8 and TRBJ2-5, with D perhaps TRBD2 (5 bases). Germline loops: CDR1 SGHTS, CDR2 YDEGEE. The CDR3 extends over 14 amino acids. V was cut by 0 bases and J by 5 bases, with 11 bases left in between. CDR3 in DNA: TGTGCCAGCAGCTTGGTGGGAGTGGGGGAGACCCAGTACTTC. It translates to CASSLVGVGETQYF.

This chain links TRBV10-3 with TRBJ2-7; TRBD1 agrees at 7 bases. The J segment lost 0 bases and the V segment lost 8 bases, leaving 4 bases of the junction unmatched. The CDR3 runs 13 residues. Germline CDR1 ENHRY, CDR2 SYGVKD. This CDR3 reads CAIGQENSYEQYF. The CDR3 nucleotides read TGTGCCATCGGACAGGAGAACTCCTACGAGCAGTACTTC.

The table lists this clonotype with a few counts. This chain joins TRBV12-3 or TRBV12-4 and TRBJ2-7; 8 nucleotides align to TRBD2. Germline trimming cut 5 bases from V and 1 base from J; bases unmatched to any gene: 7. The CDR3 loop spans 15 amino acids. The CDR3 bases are TGTGCCAGCAGTCCCCCAGCGGGGGCTTCCTACGAGCAGTACTTC. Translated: CASSPPAGASYEQYF.

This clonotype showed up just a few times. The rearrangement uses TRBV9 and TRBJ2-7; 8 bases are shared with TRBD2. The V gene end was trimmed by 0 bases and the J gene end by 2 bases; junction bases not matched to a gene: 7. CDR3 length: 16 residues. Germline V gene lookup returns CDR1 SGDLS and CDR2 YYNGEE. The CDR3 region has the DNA TGTGCCAGCAGCGTAGCGGGGGCGGGAGGCCCCTACGAGCAGTACTTC. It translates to CASSVAGAGGPYEQYF.